This record covers a single T cell receptor (beta chain). The antigen remains undetermined. TCRdb reprocessed the reads with MiXCR, giving one entry per CDR3 protein. The table has 380,000 or so distinct CDR3 sequences, about 32% seen once. This sample was taken from a study of T cell repertoires in cytomegalovirus infection. CDR3 length: 14 residues. Germline values: CDR1 LNHDA, CDR2 SQIVND (reference sequence). V was clipped by 2 bases and J by 4 bases, with 9 bases between them. The sequenced sample was cultured PBMCs, obtained from culture after CMV antigen stimulation. The sequence derives from a human donor in good health (CMV status not recorded). Some clones in this sample may be carry-over from other donors' samples. This chain connects TRBV19 to TRBJ1-5; D gene uncertain. The CDR3 nucleotides read TGTGCCAGTAGTATAAGGCCCGGGAATCAGCCCCAGCATTTT. Its protein is CASSIRPGNQPQHF.